These 21 T cell receptor beta chains came from one sample sequenced in a study of CD8 T cells in ankylosing spondylitis. Via MiXCR, TCRdb re-called the 5' RACE reads, giving one row per CDR3 protein. This table holds 200,000 to 250,000 distinct CDR3 sequences, roughly 10% found once. The source material was blood, either unsorted or a sorted T cell fraction (not recorded which). These receptors were collected from a male donor with ankylosing spondylitis or in good health (not recorded which).

The chain uses TRBV15 and TRBJ2-3; possibly TRBD1 for D (6 bases). CDR1 is LNHNV and CDR2 is YYDKDF in the germline V gene (reference sequence). CDR3 length: 15 residues. Between the trimmed V and J ends, which lost 3 bases and 5 bases, there was a span of 15 bases. In nucleotides, the CDR3 is TGTGCCACCAGCAGTCTCCAGGGGACACAAGATACGCAGTATTTT. Protein: CATSSLQGTQDTQYF.

This clonotype showed up many times. The chain combines TRBV20-1 with TRBJ1-2, with D unclear. Looked up from germline, CDR1 is DFQATT and CDR2 is SNEGSKA (reference sequence). CDR3 length: 12 residues. This chain's CDR3 is CSAAQTNYGYTF. The DNA of the CDR3 is TGCAGCGCCGCGCAGACTAACTATGGCTACACCTTC.

The J gene is TRBJ2-3, the V gene TRBV11-2; D ambiguous. The CDR3 runs to 14 residues. V lost 1 base to trimming and J lost 4 bases, with 9 bases between them. Per germline, CDR1 SGHAT and CDR2 FQNNGV. The CDR3 region has the DNA TGTGCCAGCAGCTTAGGACTGGGATCAGATACGCAGTATTTT. Translated: CASSLGLGSDTQYF.

There are a few counts of this clonotype. CDR3 nucleotides: TGTGCCAGCAGCTTTACTAGCGGGGCCTCCTTTAGAAATGAGCAGTTCTTC. Translation gives CASSFTSGASFRNEQFF. The chain carries TRBV7-3 and TRBJ2-1; 10 bases map to TRBD2. Germline CDR1 and CDR2: SGHTA and FQGTGA. The CDR3 extends over 17 amino acids. The V and J ends lost 3 bases and 7 bases, in that order; junction bases with no gene match: 12.

This clonotype was seen more than once but under ten times. The chain links TRBV6-1 to TRBJ1-1; 9 bases are a match to TRBD1. This CDR3 contains 15 residues. The V segment lost 6 bases and the J segment 1 base; nucleotides outside the gene matches: 6. Per the germline V gene, CDR1 is MNHNS and CDR2 is SASEGT. DNA of the CDR3: TGTGCCAGCAGACCTGGGACAGGGAGGAACACTGAAGCTTTCTTT. Its translation: CASRPGTGRNTEAFF.

To note about this clonotype: Compared with germline, one end of the junction differs, possibly owing to a read error. The gene calls are TRBV5-5 and TRBJ2-1, with a possible D match to TRBD2 (6 bases). The CDR3 extends over 16 amino acids. Germline V gene sequence: CDR1 SGHKS, CDR2 YYEKEE (reference sequence). Written as DNA, the CDR3 is TGTGCCAGCAGCATATCTCTAGCGTTCTCCCACAATGAGCAGTTCTTC. Translated: CASSISLAFSHNEQFF.

This clonotype was counted many times. This chain connects TRBV7-9 to TRBJ2-3, with TRBD2 identical over 11 bases. This CDR3 is 15 amino acids long. After removal of 5 bases from V and 4 bases from J, the junction contained 5 bases not matched to a gene. CDR1 is SEHNR, CDR2 FQNEAQ, per germline (reference sequence). The DNA of the CDR3 is TGTGCCAGCAGCCGTCTAGCGGGGGGATCAGATACGCAGTATTTT. It translates to CASSRLAGGSDTQYF.

The chain combines TRBV20-1 with TRBJ1-3; no definite D call. Germline V CDR1 and CDR2: DFQATT, SNEGSKA (reference sequence). The CDR3 is 14 residues long. Between the trimmed V and J ends, which lost 7 bases and 4 bases, there was a span of 17 bases. The CDR3 region has the DNA TGCAGTGTTCAGACGGGAAGCTCGGGAAACACCATATATTTT. Residues: CSVQTGSSGNTIYF.

The chain is built from TRBV7-2 and TRBJ2-7, with 10 bases fitting TRBD2. J was trimmed by 5 bases and V by 1 base; bases with no gene match: 5. This CDR3 has 15 residues. Germline CDR1 SGHTA, CDR2 FQGNSA. The CDR3, as DNA: TGTGCCAGCAGCTTAGGTAGCGGGGGGTTAAACGAGCAGTACTTC. Its translation is CASSLGSGGLNEQYF.

This clonotype occurred many times. The V and J genes are TRBV29-1 and TRBJ2-2; D gene ambiguous. Trimming left V 8 bases short and J 7 bases short, with 14 bases between. The CDR3 has 12 residues. Germline CDR1 and CDR2: SQVTM and ANQGSEA. The CDR3 is CSIRQLGGELFF. DNA of the CDR3: TGCAGCATAAGACAATTAGGCGGGGAGCTGTTTTTT.

This clonotype was found many times. CDR3 loop: CASSMPSGGSGIGGSYNEQFF. Here the CDR3 DNA reads TGTGCCAGCAGTATGCCTAGCGGGGGATCCGGTATTGGGGGGTCCTACAATGAGCAGTTCTTC. The chain joins TRBV6-2 or TRBV6-3 to TRBJ2-1; TRBD2 aligns across 10 bases. Trimming removed 5 bases from V and 1 base from J; junction bases left unmatched: 20. Looked up from germline, CDR1 is MNHEY and CDR2 is SVGEGT. CDR3 size: 21 residues.

This clonotype was seen many times. The chain is built from TRBV20-1 and TRBJ2-3; D may correspond to TRBD1 or TRBD2 (5 bases each). V lost 5 bases, J lost 3 bases, and 15 bases lay in between. Germline V gene sequence: CDR1 DFQATT, CDR2 SNEGSKA (reference sequence). The CDR3 runs to 14 residues. The CDR3 loop is CSAAPGTRTDTQYF. CDR3 coding DNA: TGCAGTGCTGCTCCGGGGACGAGGACAGATACGCAGTATTTT.

The chain carries TRBV28 and TRBJ1-1; D is uncertain. CDR3 length equals 17 residues. Germline CDR1 MDHEN, CDR2 SYDVKM. Trimming left V 3 bases short and J 3 bases short, with 20 bases between. The CDR3 nucleotides read TGTGCCAGCAGTTTCCCTCCCGGGAGGAGTAAGCACACTGAAGCTTTCTTT. It specifies CASSFPPGRSKHTEAFF.

This clonotype was seen repeatedly, ten times or more. The rearrangement uses TRBV5-1 and TRBJ1-1; D is possibly TRBD1 (5 bases). From germline, CDR1 is SGHRS and CDR2 YFSETQ. CDR3 length: 15 residues. V lost 3 bases and J lost 6, with 18 bases in between. For the CDR3, the DNA is TGCGCCAGCAGCTCAACGGCATTCCAGGGCCCTGAAGCTTTCTTT. Residues: CASSSTAFQGPEAFF.

This clonotype appeared many times. The chain joins TRBV6-5 to TRBJ2-7; D not resolved. Trimming took 2 bases from V and 0 from J, leaving 8 bases between them. CDR1 and CDR2 (germline): MNHEY, SVGAGI. The CDR3 runs to 14 residues. The CDR3 DNA is TGTGCCAGCAGTTACGCAGAGAGCTCCTACGAGCAGTACTTC. This encodes CASSYAESSYEQYF.

The sample holds many counts of this clonotype. This sequence joins TRBV5-1 and TRBJ2-7; 7 nucleotides line up with TRBD2. The CDR3 runs to 13 residues. Per the germline V gene, CDR1 is SGHRS and CDR2 is YFSETQ. Trimming at V came to 3 bases and at J to 5 bases, leaving 5 bases not matched to a gene. The DNA for the CDR3 is TGCGCCAGCAGCTCCGGGAGGACCAACGAGCAGTACTTC. It specifies CASSSGRTNEQYF.

In regard to this clonotype: One junction end disagrees with the germline gene, perhaps due to a read error. V usage is TRBV5-1 and J usage is TRBJ2-5; D is possibly TRBD1 (5 bases). The V gene's germline CDR1 is SGHRS and CDR2 YFSETQ. The CDR3 runs 15 residues. CDR3 sequence (DNA): TGCGCCAGCAGCTTGGCCGGGCCAGGACAAGAGACCCGGTACTTC. Protein sequence: CASSLAGPGQETRYF.

In its sample, this clonotype was seen many times. The chain uses TRBV5-1 and TRBJ2-1; 8 bases agree with TRBD2. The CDR3 runs 18 residues. Germline trimming cut 1 base from V and 0 bases from J; bases unmatched to any gene: 9. Germline values: CDR1 SGHRS, CDR2 YFSETQ. CDR3 coding DNA: TGCGCCAGCAGCTTGAGTGCCCAGCGGGGGAACTCCTACAATGAGCAGTTCTTC. This encodes CASSLSAQRGNSYNEQFF.

This clonotype has a count of ten or more. This rearrangement joins TRBV5-6 to TRBJ1-2; D not resolved. V gave up 0 bases and J gave up 0 bases, with 9 bases separating them. This CDR3 contains 15 residues. Germline loops: CDR1 SGHDT, CDR2 YYEEEE. The chain's CDR3 is CASSLVEVANYGYTF. The CDR3 DNA reads as TGTGCCAGCAGCTTGGTAGAGGTAGCTAACTATGGCTACACCTTC.

This clonotype was counted only a few times. This sequence joins TRBV5-1 and TRBJ2-1, with unresolved D. Trimming removed 6 bases at V and 3 bases at J, with 13 bases between. Germline V gene lookup returns CDR1 SGHRS and CDR2 YFSETQ. The CDR3 contains 14 residues. The CDR3 DNA reads as TGCGCCAGCAAGGAATCAGCGCGCTACAATGAGCAGTTCTTC. This encodes CASKESARYNEQFF.

This clonotype was seen only a few times. The CDR3: CSAYPGTSGGVSYNEQFF. The CDR3 DNA reads as TGCAGTGCTTACCCCGGGACTAGCGGGGGGGTTTCCTACAATGAGCAGTTCTTC. The chain couples TRBV20-1 to TRBJ2-1; 16 bases are shared with TRBD2. The junction had 8 bases not matched to a gene; V was cut back by 5 bases and J by 1 base. Germline loops: CDR1 DFQATT, CDR2 SNEGSKA (reference sequence). This CDR3 is 18 amino acids long.